The entry below describes one T cell receptor beta chain. Trimming removed 3 bases at V and 6 bases at J, with 14 bases between. Germline V gene lookup returns CDR1 SQVTM and CDR2 ANQGSEA. This CDR3 region has 13 residues. Random-hexamer reverse transcription was applied to roughly 0.5 to 1 ug RNA. TCRdb redid the calling of the immunoSEQ multiplex PCR reads with MiXCR, one entry per CDR3 protein. This sample has 90,000 or so distinct CDR3 sequences, with 85% to 95% found just once. Sequencing of TCR beta drew on CD8+ and CD4+ T cells from blood. Healthy donors constituted the controls, which were matched for age and sex. While CD8+ and CD4+ T cells were isolated negatively, TEMRA cells were enriched by FACS. This entry is derived from a study of CD8 T cells in Susac syndrome.

The source is a human donor in good health. Sequencing was performed on CD8+ T cells from PBMCs. The chain links TRBV29-1 to TRBJ1-1; D is ambiguous. Here the CDR3 reads CSVDSDREAEAFF. CDR3 coding DNA: TGCAGCGTTGATTCCGATAGGGAGGCTGAAGCTTTCTTT.